These 31 T cell receptor beta chains were all obtained from the same sample, sequenced in a study of T cells after yellow fever vaccination. TCRdb used MiXCR to reprocess the 5' RACE reads, holding one entry per CDR3 protein. This table has approximately 47,000 distinct CDR3 sequences, about 6.3% appearing once. Source: PBMCs, either bulk or a sorted T-cell subset (CD4+, CD8+, memory, or dextramer-sorted; not recorded which), taken 45 days after the yellow fever booster vaccination. The source is a man aged 30 to 39 who received the YFV17D yellow fever vaccine.

This clonotype was counted only a few times. The chain employs TRBV18 and TRBJ2-1, with TRBD2 as a possible D gene (6 bases). The CDR3 runs 14 residues. V was shortened by 3 bases and J by 10 bases, with 16 bases between the two germline ends. Germline values: CDR1 KGHSH, CDR2 LQKENI. The CDR3 here is CASSPHRRREEQFF. The CDR3 DNA is TGTGCCAGCTCACCTCACCGAAGGCGGGAAGAGCAGTTCTTC.

The genes are TRBV19 and TRBJ2-1; the D is unclear. The CDR3 has 13 amino acids. Trimming pared 3 bases from V and 5 bases from J, leaving 8 bases between. The V gene's germline CDR1 is LNHDA and CDR2 SQIVND (reference sequence). The CDR3 loop reads CASSMGPDNEQFF. DNA for the CDR3: TGTGCCAGTAGTATGGGCCCCGACAATGAGCAGTTCTTC.

The sample holds many counts of this clonotype. The genes are TRBV3-1 and TRBJ2-5; D call uncertain. V lost 0 bases to trimming and J lost 3 bases, with 17 bases between them. The CDR3 has 17 amino acids. The germline V gene encodes CDR1 LGHDT and CDR2 YNNKEL (reference sequence). CDR3 in DNA: TGTGCCAGCAGCCAAGATGGTCGGTACGGCGCTAAAGAGACCCAGTACTTC. Protein: CASSQDGRYGAKETQYF.

This clonotype was recorded at least ten times. The rearrangement uses TRBV6-2 or TRBV6-3 and TRBJ2-3, with a possible D match to TRBD2 (5 bases). Germline V CDR1 and CDR2: MNHEY, SVGEGT. The V end was cut by 4 bases, the J end by 3 bases, with 14 bases between. The CDR3 is 15 amino acids. DNA for the CDR3: TGTGCCAGCAGTTTCCAGCGGAACCCTACAGATACGCAGTATTTT. Protein sequence: CASSFQRNPTDTQYF.

The chain combines TRBV19 with TRBJ2-2; TRBD2 matches at 7 bases. Germline values: CDR1 LNHDA, CDR2 SQIVND (reference sequence). J lost 7 bases, V lost 10 bases, and 24 bases had no gene match. This CDR3 comprises 18 residues. The CDR3 reads CATYPSGRAMKNVGELFF. The DNA for the CDR3 is TGTGCCACCTATCCCTCGGGGAGGGCGATGAAAAACGTCGGGGAGCTGTTTTTT.

This clonotype was counted many times. The chain couples TRBV3-1 to TRBJ2-1, with D unclear. V lost 0 bases to trimming and J lost 12 bases, with 9 bases between them. CDR3 length: 12 amino acids. The germline V gene encodes CDR1 LGHDT and CDR2 YNNKEL (reference sequence). The CDR3 protein is CASSQELARQFF. For the CDR3, the DNA is TGTGCCAGCAGCCAAGAACTGGCCCGGCAGTTCTTC.

Ten or more counts support this clonotype. The chain links TRBV11-2 to TRBJ1-5; D is unclear. The length of the CDR3 is 14 residues. V gave up 2 bases and J gave up 2 bases, with 7 bases separating them. CDR1 and CDR2 from the germline V gene are SGHAT and FQNNGV. The CDR3 loop reads CASSLWGGNQPQHF. The CDR3 DNA follows: TGTGCCAGCAGCTTATGGGGAGGCAATCAGCCCCAGCATTTT.

This clonotype has just one count. The rearrangement links TRBV3-1 to TRBJ2-5; 8 nucleotides match TRBD2. The CDR3 runs 15 residues. The junction had 6 bases not matched to a gene; V was cut back by 4 bases and J by 2 bases. The germline CDR1 and CDR2 sequences are LGHDT and YNNKEL (reference sequence). The CDR3, as DNA: TGTGCCAGCAGCCTACCGGGAGGGGGTCAAGAGACCCAGTACTTC. It is translated as CASSLPGGGQETQYF.

This clonotype occurred many times. The V call is TRBV20-1, the J call TRBJ1-5, with D unresolved. Deletions cut 3 bases from V and 3 bases from J, with 9 bases between. This CDR3 region has 13 residues. CDR1 is DFQATT and CDR2 is SNEGSKA in the germline V gene (reference sequence). CDR3 region: CSASSGPNQPQHF. The CDR3 coding sequence is TGCAGTGCTAGTTCGGGCCCCAATCAGCCCCAGCATTTT.

This clonotype showed up just a few times. V usage is TRBV24-1 and J usage is TRBJ1-2; no reliable D call. V was cut by 3 bases and J by 6 bases, with 19 bases left in between. The CDR3 extends over 16 amino acids. CDR1 is KGHDR and CDR2 is SFDVKD in the germline V gene. CDR3 in DNA: TGTGCCACCAGTGATATGGGCGCCGGGTCGATTCATGGCTACACCTTC. It encodes CATSDMGAGSIHGYTF.

The chain uses TRBV21-1 and TRBJ1-1. TRBV21-1 is designated a pseudogene. CDR3 length: 16 amino acids. CDR3 sequence: CASSKNVAGMNTEAFF. CDR3 nucleotides: TGTGCCAGCAGCAAAAACGTCGCAGGAATGAACACTGAAGCTTTCTTT.

At least ten counts were recorded for this clonotype. The rearrangement links TRBV29-1 to TRBJ2-5; D is perhaps TRBD2 (8 bases). Germline V gene data show CDR1 as SQVTM and CDR2 as ANQGSEA. V shed 0 bases and J shed 7 bases, with 30 bases lying between them. This CDR3 comprises 19 residues. The CDR3 sequence: CSVEERARGNSGIRGTQYF. CDR3 sequence (DNA): TGCAGCGTTGAAGAACGCGCCAGGGGGAATAGCGGGATTAGGGGGACCCAGTACTTC.

As regards this clonotype: A read error is possible here, since a much larger clone lies one base away. The chain has TRBV7-3 and TRBJ2-7, with D tentatively TRBD2 (5 bases). Between the trimmed V and J ends, which lost 8 bases and 7 bases, there was a span of 18 bases. The CDR3 totals 13 residues. Germline values: CDR1 SGHTA, CDR2 FQGTGA. In nucleotides, the CDR3 is TGTGCCAGCCGCTCCGGGGATTATGGAGAGCAGTACTTC. Translated, it gives CASRSGDYGEQYF.

A note on this clonotype: One end of the junction is discordant with germline, which a read error may explain. The CDR3 nucleotides are TGCACCAGCAGTTCGTTTATCGACAGGGTGGGTCAGCCCCAGCATTTT. It yields the protein CTSSSFIDRVGQPQHF. This rearrangement joins TRBV27 to TRBJ1-5, with 7 positions matching TRBD1. The CDR3 is 16 residues long. Germline loops: CDR1 MNHEY, CDR2 SMNVEV (reference sequence).

The chain couples TRBV4-2 to TRBJ2-3; the D gene is possibly TRBD2 (6 bases). The germline CDR1 and CDR2 sequences are LGHNA and YNFKEQ. V was shortened by 4 bases and J by 2 bases, with 13 bases between the two germline ends. This CDR3 spans 15 amino acids. CDR3 residues: CASSRTGTYTDTQYF. CDR3 DNA: TGTGCCAGCAGCCGGACGGGGACTTACACAGATACGCAGTATTTT.

This clonotype has at least ten counts. The chain combines TRBV25-1 with TRBJ2-3, with D unclear. V was pared by 4 bases and J by 6 bases, with 8 bases between. The CDR3 covers 12 residues. In germline, CDR1 is MGHDK, CDR2 SYGVNS. CDR3 sequence: CASSGPSDTQYF. CDR3 DNA sequence: TGTGCCAGCAGTGGCCCGTCGGATACGCAGTATTTT.

This clonotype was counted many times. In nucleotides, the CDR3 is TGTGCCAGCAGCTCAAGACAGGGTGGAGAGCAGTACTTC. This encodes CASSSRQGGEQYF. The chain joins TRBV2 to TRBJ2-7; 7 bases line up with TRBD1. This CDR3 has 13 amino acids. V lost 6 bases and J lost 7; bases outside the gene matches: 9. The germline CDR1 and CDR2 sequences are SNHLY and FYNNEI.

This clonotype was observed many times. The rearrangement uses TRBV10-3 and TRBJ2-2; tentatively, D is TRBD1 or TRBD2 (5 bases each). The CDR3 is made up of 14 amino acids. V shed 3 bases and J shed 8 bases, with 13 bases lying between them. In germline, CDR1 is ENHRY, CDR2 SYGVKD. The chain's CDR3 is CAISDFGTAGELFF. Here the CDR3 DNA reads TGTGCCATCAGTGACTTTGGGACCGCGGGGGAGCTGTTTTTT.

This clonotype has a count of ten or more. This chain joins TRBV30 and TRBJ2-2; D may be TRBD2 (5 bases). Germline loops: CDR1 GTSNPN, CDR2 SVGIG (reference sequence). V was cut by 0 bases and J by 4 bases, with 9 bases left in between. This CDR3 region has 14 residues. The CDR3 sequence is CAWSVDYSTGELFF. The CDR3 DNA reads as TGTGCCTGGAGTGTAGACTACTCCACCGGGGAGCTGTTTTTT.

This clonotype has only a few counts. The V and J genes are TRBV28 and TRBJ2-4, with a tentative D call TRBD1 (6 bases). The CDR3 is made up of 13 amino acids. Germline V gene data show CDR1 as MDHEN and CDR2 as SYDVKM. V was cut by 3 bases and J by 7 bases, with 10 bases left in between. The CDR3 nucleotides read TGTGCCAGCAGTTTTGGGCAGGGGAACATTCAGTACTTC. Protein product: CASSFGQGNIQYF.

This clonotype showed up just a few times. The chain combines TRBV6-1 with TRBJ2-7; 13 nucleotides agree with TRBD2. The V segment lost 6 bases and the J segment 3 bases; nucleotides outside the gene matches: 5. The germline V gene encodes CDR1 MNHNS and CDR2 SASEGT. This CDR3 region has 15 residues. DNA of the CDR3: TGTGCCAGCAGCCAGGGACTAGCGGGAAACTACGAGCAGTACTTC. Translation gives CASSQGLAGNYEQYF.

The gene calls are TRBV18 and TRBJ2-6; 8 bases line up with TRBD2. Germline loops: CDR1 KGHSH, CDR2 LQKENI. The trim removed 3 bases at V and 4 bases at J, leaving 5 bases unmatched. The length of the CDR3 is 16 residues. The CDR3 spells CASSPTGLAGANVLTF. DNA for the CDR3: TGTGCCAGCTCACCGACAGGACTAGCCGGGGCCAACGTCCTGACTTTC.

The V call is TRBV6-2 or TRBV6-3, the J call TRBJ2-5; no firm D call. CDR1 MNHEY and CDR2 SVGEGT come from the germline V gene. CDR3 size: 15 residues. Trimming removed 7 bases from V and 0 bases from J, with 15 bases in between. DNA for the CDR3: TGTGCCAGCATTGACTCTCTCCCCCACCAAGAGACCCAGTACTTC. It translates to CASIDSLPHQETQYF.

This clonotype was found many times. The chain has TRBV24-1 and TRBJ2-7; D is tentatively TRBD1 or TRBD2 (7 bases each). In germline, CDR1 is KGHDR, CDR2 SFDVKD. This CDR3 region has 22 residues. Trimming cost V 1 base and J 4 bases, with 34 bases left between them. The CDR3 protein is CATSDLGGGILPPTSHPYEQYF. The DNA for the CDR3 is TGTGCCACCAGTGATTTAGGGGGCGGCATTCTCCCTCCGACTAGCCACCCTTACGAGCAGTACTTC.

This clonotype was counted ten times or more. The chain combines TRBV2 with TRBJ2-3; 9 bases match TRBD2. Germline CDR1 and CDR2: SNHLY and FYNNEI. Trimming at V came to 2 bases and at J to 1 base, leaving 4 bases not matched to a gene. The CDR3 extends over 16 amino acids. CDR3: CASSEREREGTDTQYF. CDR3 bases: TGTGCCAGCAGTGAAAGGGAGCGGGAGGGCACAGATACGCAGTATTTT.

This clonotype was detected many times. The chain couples TRBV10-3 to TRBJ2-2; D possibly corresponds to TRBD2 (5 bases). Germline V gene sequence: CDR1 ENHRY, CDR2 SYGVKD. Trimming cost V 2 bases and J 1 base, with 8 bases left between them. The CDR3 runs to 15 residues. DNA for the CDR3: TGTGCCATCAGTGAGGAGGGAGTGAACACCGGGGAGCTGTTTTTT. Translation gives CAISEEGVNTGELFF.

The DNA of the CDR3 is TGTGCCAGCAGCCCGCGGGGCGACTATGGCTACACCTTC. It yields the protein CASSPRGDYGYTF. The V and J genes are TRBV3-1 and TRBJ1-2; D possibly corresponds to TRBD1 (5 bases). Per the germline V gene, CDR1 is LGHDT and CDR2 is YNNKEL (reference sequence). The V and J ends lost 4 bases and 3 bases respectively, with 9 bases between them. The CDR3 totals 13 residues. Full variable domain (outside the CDR3, taken from reference TRBV3-1 and TRBJ1-2): DTAVSQTPKYLVTQMGNDKSIKCEQNLGHDTMYWYKQDSKKFLKIMFSYNNKELIINETVPNRFSPKSPDKAHLNLHINSLELGDSAVYFCASSPRGDYGYTFGSGTRLTVV.

In this sample, this clonotype is medium-sized. The V call is TRBV29-1, the J call TRBJ2-7; D gene unclear. Trimming left V 4 bases short and J 0 bases short, with 10 bases between. This CDR3 is 13 amino acids long. Germline V gene lookup returns CDR1 SQVTM and CDR2 ANQGSEA. The CDR3 DNA reads TGCAGCGTTGCCAGGCCGAGCTCCTACGAGCAGTACTTC. This sequence encodes CSVARPSSYEQYF.

This clonotype has at least ten counts. The chain combines TRBV2 with TRBJ2-5, with 11 bases fitting TRBD2. Germline V gene sequence: CDR1 SNHLY, CDR2 FYNNEI. Losses at the gene ends were 8 bases for V and 5 bases for J; bases not matched to a gene: 10. The CDR3 extends over 15 amino acids. The CDR3 sequence is CASYSLAGGGETQYF. DNA for the CDR3: TGTGCCAGCTATTCTCTAGCGGGAGGAGGGGAGACCCAGTACTTC. Drawing the rest from reference TRBV2 and TRBJ2-5, the complete variable domain is EPEVTQTPSHQVTQMGQEVILRCVPISNHLYFYWYRQILGQKVEFLVSFYNNEISEKSEIFDDQFSVERPDGSNFTLKIRSTKLEDSAMYFCASYSLAGGGETQYFGPGTRLLVL.

This rearrangement joins TRBV30 to TRBJ2-7, with TRBD1 identical over 10 bases. In germline, CDR1 is GTSNPN, CDR2 SVGIG (reference sequence). Trimming removed 0 bases from V and 0 bases from J; junction bases left unmatched: 5. The CDR3 runs 16 residues. The chain's CDR3 is CAWSVFGQGDSYEQYF. CDR3 in DNA: TGTGCCTGGAGTGTATTTGGACAGGGGGACTCCTACGAGCAGTACTTC.

At least ten counts were recorded for this clonotype. The chain links TRBV4-3 to TRBJ2-7; 10 bases align to TRBD2. CDR3 size: 15 residues. After removal of 5 bases from V and 3 bases from J, the junction contained 7 bases not matched to a gene. Germline CDR1 and CDR2: LGHNA and YSLEER. The CDR3 sequence: CASSLLAGVDYEQYF. The CDR3, as DNA: TGCGCCAGCAGCTTGCTAGCGGGGGTCGACTACGAGCAGTACTTC.